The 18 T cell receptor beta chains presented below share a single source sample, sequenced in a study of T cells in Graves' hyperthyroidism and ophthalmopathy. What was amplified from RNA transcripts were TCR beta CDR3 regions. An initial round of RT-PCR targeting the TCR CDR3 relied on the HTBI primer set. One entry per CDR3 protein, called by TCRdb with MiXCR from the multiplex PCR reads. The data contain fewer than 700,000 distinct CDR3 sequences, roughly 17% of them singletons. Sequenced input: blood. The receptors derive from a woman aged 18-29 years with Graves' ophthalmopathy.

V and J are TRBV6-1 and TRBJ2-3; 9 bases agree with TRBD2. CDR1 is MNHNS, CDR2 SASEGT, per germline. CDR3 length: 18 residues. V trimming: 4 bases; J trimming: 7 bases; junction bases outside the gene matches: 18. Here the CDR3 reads CASSGVSSGALHTNTQYF. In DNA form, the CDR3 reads TGTGCCAGCAGTGGGGTGTCTAGCGGGGCCCTCCACACTAATACGCAGTATTTT.

In DNA form, the CDR3 reads TGTGCCAGCAGTTGGCGGGACAGGGATACTGAAGCTTTCTTT. Amino acids: CASSWRDRDTEAFF. The chain couples TRBV6-5 to TRBJ1-1; 9 bases line up with TRBD1. The CDR3 totals 14 residues. Germline loops: CDR1 MNHEY, CDR2 SVGAGI. V lost 4 bases, J lost 5 bases, and 5 bases stayed unmatched.

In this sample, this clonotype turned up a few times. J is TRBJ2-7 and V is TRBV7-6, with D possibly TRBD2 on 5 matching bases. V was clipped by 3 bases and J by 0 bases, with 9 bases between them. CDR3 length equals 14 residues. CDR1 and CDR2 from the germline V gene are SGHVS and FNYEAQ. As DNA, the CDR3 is TGTGCCAGCAGCTTCGAGGGCCCCTCCTACGAGCAGTACTTC. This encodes CASSFEGPSYEQYF.

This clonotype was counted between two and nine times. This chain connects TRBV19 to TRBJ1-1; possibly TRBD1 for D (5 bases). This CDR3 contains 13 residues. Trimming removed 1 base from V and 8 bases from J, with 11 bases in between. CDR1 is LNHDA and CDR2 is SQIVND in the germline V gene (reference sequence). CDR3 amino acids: CASSIVAGQEAFF. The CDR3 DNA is TGTGCCAGTAGTATAGTAGCGGGGCAGGAAGCTTTCTTT.

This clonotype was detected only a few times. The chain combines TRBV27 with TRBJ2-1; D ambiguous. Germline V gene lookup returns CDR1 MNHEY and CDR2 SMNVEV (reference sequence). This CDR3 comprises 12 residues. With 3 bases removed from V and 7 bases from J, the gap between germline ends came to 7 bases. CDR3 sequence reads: CASSFNRNEQFF. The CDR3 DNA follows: TGTGCCAGCAGTTTTAACCGGAATGAGCAGTTCTTC.

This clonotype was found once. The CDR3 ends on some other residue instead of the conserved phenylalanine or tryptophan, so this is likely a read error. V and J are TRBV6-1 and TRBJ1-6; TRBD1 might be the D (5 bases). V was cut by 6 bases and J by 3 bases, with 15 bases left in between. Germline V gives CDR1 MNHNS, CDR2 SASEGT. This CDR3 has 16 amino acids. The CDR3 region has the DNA TGTGCCAGCAGGACCGGGGGGAGCTTCTATAATTCACCCCTCCACCTT. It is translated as CASRTGGSFYNSPLHL.

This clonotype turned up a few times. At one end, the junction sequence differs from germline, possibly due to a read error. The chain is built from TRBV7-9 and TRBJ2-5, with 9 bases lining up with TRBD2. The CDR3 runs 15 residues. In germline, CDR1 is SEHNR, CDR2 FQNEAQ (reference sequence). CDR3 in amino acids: CASSYGLAKIETQYF. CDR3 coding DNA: TGTGCCAGTAGCTACGGACTAGCGAAGATAGAGACCCAGTACTTC.

The CDR3 coding sequence is TGCAGTGCTAGAGGCCAGGTTTACACTGAAGCTTTCTTT. Translating gives CSARGQVYTEAFF. The chain uses TRBV20-1 and TRBJ1-1; D call uncertain. Trimming removed 1 base from V and 3 bases from J, with 9 bases in between. Germline CDR1 is DFQATT and CDR2 is SNEGSKA (reference sequence). CDR3 length: 13 residues.

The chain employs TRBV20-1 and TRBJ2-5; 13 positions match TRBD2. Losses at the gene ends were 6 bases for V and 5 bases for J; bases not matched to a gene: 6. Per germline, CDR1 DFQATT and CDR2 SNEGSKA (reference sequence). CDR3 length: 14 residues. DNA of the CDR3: TGCAGTGCCGTACTAGCGGGAGGGGTGGAGACCCAGTACTTC. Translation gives CSAVLAGGVETQYF.

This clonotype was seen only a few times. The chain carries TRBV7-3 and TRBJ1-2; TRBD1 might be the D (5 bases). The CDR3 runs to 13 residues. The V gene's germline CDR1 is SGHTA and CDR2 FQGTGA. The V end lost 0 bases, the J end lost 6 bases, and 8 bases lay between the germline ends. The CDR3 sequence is CASSLTGEDGYTF. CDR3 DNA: TGTGCCAGCAGCTTAACGGGGGAAGATGGCTACACCTTC.

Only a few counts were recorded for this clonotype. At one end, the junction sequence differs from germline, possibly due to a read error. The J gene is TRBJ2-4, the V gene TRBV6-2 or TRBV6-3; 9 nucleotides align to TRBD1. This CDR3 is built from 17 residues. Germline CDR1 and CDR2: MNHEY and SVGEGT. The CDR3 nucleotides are TGTGCCACCACAGGGGGCGCCCCCTTGATCGCCAAAAACGTTCAGTACTTC. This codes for CATTGGAPLIAKNVQYF.

This CDR3 is CASSSPGLEELFF. CDR3 coding DNA: TGTGCCAGCAGCTCCCCGGGACTAGAGGAGCTGTTTTTT. The V and J genes are TRBV9 and TRBJ2-2, with 8 bases fitting TRBD2. The J segment lost 10 bases and the V segment lost 4 bases, leaving 6 bases of the junction unmatched. Germline CDR1 reads SGDLS; CDR2 reads YYNGEE. The CDR3 contains 13 residues.

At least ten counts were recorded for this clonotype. The CDR3 here is CAWKLGGNTEAFF. The CDR3 DNA reads as TGTGCCTGGAAACTTGGAGGGAACACTGAAGCTTTCTTT. This chain uses TRBV30 with TRBJ1-1, with unresolved D. CDR1 and CDR2 (germline): GTSNPN, SVGIG (reference sequence). Trimming took off 4 bases at V and 1 base at J, with 10 bases between the two ends. The CDR3 is 13 residues long.

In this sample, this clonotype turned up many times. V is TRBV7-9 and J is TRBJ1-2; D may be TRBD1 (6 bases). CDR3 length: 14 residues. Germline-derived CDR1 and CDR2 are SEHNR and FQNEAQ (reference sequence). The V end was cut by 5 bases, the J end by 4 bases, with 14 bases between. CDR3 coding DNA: TGTGCCAGCAGCCCAGCCGGGACAACCTATGGCTACACCTTC. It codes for CASSPAGTTYGYTF.

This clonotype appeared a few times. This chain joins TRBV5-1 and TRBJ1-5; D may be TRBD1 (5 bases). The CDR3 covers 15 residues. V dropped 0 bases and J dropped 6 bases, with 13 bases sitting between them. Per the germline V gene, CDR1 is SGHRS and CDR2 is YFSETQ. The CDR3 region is CASSLEGRDSQPQHF. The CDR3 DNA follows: TGCGCCAGCAGCTTGGAAGGCAGGGATAGTCAGCCCCAGCATTTT.

CDR3: CAWEPGQGNQPQHF. CDR3 sequence (DNA): TGTGCCTGGGAACCGGGACAGGGTAATCAGCCCCAGCATTTT. The chain combines TRBV30 with TRBJ1-5; 9 bases are a match to TRBD1. The germline V gene encodes CDR1 GTSNPN and CDR2 SVGIG (reference sequence). The CDR3 runs 14 residues. The V and J ends lost 5 bases and 4 bases, in that order; junction bases with no gene match: 6.

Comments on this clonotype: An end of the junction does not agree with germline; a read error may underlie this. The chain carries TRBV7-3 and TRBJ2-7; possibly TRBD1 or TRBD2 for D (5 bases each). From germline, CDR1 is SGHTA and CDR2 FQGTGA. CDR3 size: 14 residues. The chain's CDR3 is CASGFVVPGAEQYF. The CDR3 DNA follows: TGTGCCAGCGGCTTCGTAGTTCCCGGGGCCGAGCAGTACTTC.

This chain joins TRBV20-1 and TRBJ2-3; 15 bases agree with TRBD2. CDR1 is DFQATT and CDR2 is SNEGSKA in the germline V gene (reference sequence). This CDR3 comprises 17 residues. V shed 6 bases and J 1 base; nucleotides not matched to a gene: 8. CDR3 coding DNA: TGCAGTGCCTCGGGACTAGCGGGAGGCGTTCGCACAGATACGCAGTATTTT. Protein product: CSASGLAGGVRTDTQYF.